The 13 T cell receptor beta chains below all came from one sample that was sequenced in a study of vaccination effects on CD4 cells after COVID-19. The table came from immunoSEQ multiplex PCR; TCRdb's copy has only in-frame clones and leaves some out. This repertoire shows about 14,000 clones, approximately 82% found once; its top ten account for around 23%. What these receptors recognize is not known. Sequencing followed a ViraFEST assay step that expanded antigen-specific CD4+ T cells with viral peptide pools. Culturing for 10 to 11 days preceded CD4+ T cell isolation. The sequencing used CD4+ T cells from PBMCs cultured with HCoV-229E spike peptides, collected before COVID-19 vaccination. All receptors derive from a human donor who received a COVID-19 vaccine.

The gene calls are TRBV21-1 and TRBJ2-7; the table's D call, TRBD1, has no DNA check behind it. TRBV21-1 is annotated as a pseudogene. CDR3 length: 14 residues. The DNA of the CDR3 is TGTGCCAGCACTAAACAGGGGTGCCCTTACGAGCAGTACTTC. It codes for CASTKQGCPYEQYF.

The genes are TRBV20-1 and TRBJ1-1; D may be TRBD1 (5 bases). The ends were cut back, 3 bases at V and 3 bases at J, with 5 bases in the middle. From germline, CDR1 is DFQATT and CDR2 SNEGSKA (reference sequence). This CDR3 spans 11 amino acids. The CDR3 sequence: CSARGDTEAFF. The CDR3 nucleotides are TGCAGTGCTAGGGGGGACACTGAAGCTTTCTTT.

This chain connects TRBV2 to TRBJ2-7; no firm D call. The V end lost 3 bases, the J end lost 7 bases, and 13 bases lay between the germline ends. Germline V lookup: CDR1 SNHLY, CDR2 FYNNEI. The CDR3 has 13 amino acids. CDR3 DNA: TGTGCCAGCAGTGACTGGGTCGGTGGGGAGCAGTACTTC. It specifies CASSDWVGGEQYF.

The chain joins TRBV28 to TRBJ1-1; no definite D call. CDR1 MDHEN and CDR2 SYDVKM come from the germline V gene. V gave up 6 bases and J gave up 7 bases, with 12 bases separating them. The length of the CDR3 is 12 residues. CDR3 bases: TGTGCCAGCAGCCAATCGTGGGGTGAAGCTTTCTTT. Residues: CASSQSWGEAFF.

This clone was seen just once. The genes are TRBV4-2 and TRBJ2-7, with D perhaps matching TRBD2 (7 bases). In germline, CDR1 is LGHNA, CDR2 YNFKEQ. V was cut by 0 bases and J by 3 bases, with 15 bases left in between. The CDR3 extends over 16 amino acids. The CDR3 reads CASSQDAGAGIYEQYF. CDR3 bases: TGTGCCAGCAGCCAAGATGCGGGGGCGGGGATCTACGAGCAGTACTTC.

V is TRBV4-2 and J is TRBJ2-2; D is undetermined. The CDR3 runs to 13 residues. Trimming shortened V by 11 bases and J by 3 bases, and 13 bases separated the two germline ends. Germline CDR1 is LGHNA and CDR2 is YNFKEQ. The CDR3 nucleotides are TGTGCCGCCCAAAGGACGGACACCGGGGAGCTGTTTTTT. Residues: CAAQRTDTGELFF.

The CDR3 sequence: CASSLGQGATYEQYF. The CDR3 DNA reads TGTGCCAGCAGCTTAGGGCAGGGAGCTACCTACGAGCAGTACTTC. The chain joins TRBV7-2 to TRBJ2-7; D may correspond to TRBD1 or TRBD2 (5 bases each). The germline V gene encodes CDR1 SGHTA and CDR2 FQGNSA. The CDR3 contains 15 residues. V was clipped by 1 base and J by 2 bases, with 12 bases between them.

The gene calls are TRBV6-5 and TRBJ2-5; D not certain. Looked up from germline, CDR1 is MNHEY and CDR2 is SVGAGI. This CDR3 contains 11 residues. V shed 3 bases and J shed 4 bases, with 3 bases lying between them. The CDR3 DNA is TGTGCCAGCAGTTATACAGAGACCCAGTACTTC. This translates into CASSYTETQYF.

This chain links TRBV24-1 with TRBJ1-2; the D is unclear. CDR3 size: 14 residues. Germline V gives CDR1 KGHDR, CDR2 SFDVKD. Trimming left V 2 bases short and J 7 bases short, with 13 bases between. The CDR3 reads CATSDSREFRGYTF. In nucleotides, the CDR3 is TGTGCCACCAGTGATTCCCGCGAGTTCCGTGGCTACACCTTC.

The V call is TRBV20-1, the J call TRBJ2-7, with D tentatively TRBD2 (6 bases). Trimming stripped 3 bases from V and 4 bases from J, with 16 bases between. The CDR3 spans 14 residues. Germline loops: CDR1 DFQATT, CDR2 SNEGSKA (reference sequence). CDR3 in DNA: TGCAGTGCTAGTCAGCTAGCGACTCCTTACGAGCAGTACTTC. Encoded protein: CSASQLATPYEQYF.

The V gene is TRBV5-1, the J gene TRBJ2-5, with 8 bases aligning to TRBD2. J lost 4 bases, V lost 0 bases, and 2 bases had no gene match. CDR3 length: 14 amino acids. The germline gives CDR1 SGHRS, CDR2 YFSETQ. The CDR3: CASSLGSGAETQYF. The CDR3 DNA reads TGCGCCAGCAGCTTGGGTAGCGGGGCAGAGACCCAGTACTTC.

The chain joins TRBV6-6 to TRBJ1-1; possibly TRBD1 for D (5 bases). The CDR3 runs 15 residues. Germline V lookup: CDR1 MNHNY, CDR2 SVGAGI (reference sequence). Deletions cut 4 bases from V and 2 bases from J, with 14 bases between. The CDR3 here is CASSSAGTPNTEAFF. The CDR3, as DNA: TGTGCCAGCAGTTCAGCAGGGACCCCCAACACTGAAGCTTTCTTT.

The chain joins TRBV5-3 to TRBJ1-2; weak D call: TRBD1 (5 bases). TRBV5-3 is an ORF, and what it does is uncertain. V lost 2 bases, J lost 4 bases, and 18 bases lay in between. The CDR3 totals 16 residues. CDR3: CARSFGTRQAFYGYTF. CDR3 in DNA: TGTGCCAGAAGCTTCGGGACCCGGCAAGCATTCTATGGCTACACCTTC.